The clone carrying this T cell receptor (beta chain) is deemed medium-sized (0.01 to 0.1%). What it binds is unknown. Three nested ARM-PCR rounds with V-beta and C-beta primers built TCRB libraries. TCRB-specific cDNA synthesis used 0.5 to 0.65 ug of total RNA. These TCRB libraries lack any described unique molecular identifiers. TCRdb ran MiXCR on the multiplex PCR reads and lists one entry per CDR3 protein. The sample includes 8,000 to 10,000 distinct CDR3 sequences, 67% seen only once; the top ten take approximately 53%. The data were obtained in a study of tumor-infiltrating lymphocytes in glioblastoma multiforme. The CDR3 length is 12 residues. CDR1 and CDR2 (germline): ENHRY, SYGVKD. The V segment lost 6 bases and the J segment 8 bases; nucleotides outside the gene matches: 2. General study points: TCR plus mutation findings rest on a single glioblastoma patient.

The chain recombines TRBV10-3 with TRBJ2-3; TRBD2 matches 10 bases. The specimen sequenced was brain tumor tissue. This receptor was identified in a male donor with glioblastoma. CDR3 protein: CAISGLAATQYF. DNA for the CDR3: TGTGCCATCAGCGGACTAGCGGCTACGCAGTATTTT.